The 21 T cell receptor beta chains below come from one sample, sequenced in a study of T cells in Graves' hyperthyroidism and ophthalmopathy. Researchers amplified the TCR beta CDR3 regions from RNA transcripts. An initial round of RT-PCR targeting the TCR CDR3 relied on the HTBI primer set. Each CDR3 protein is one row after TCRdb ran MiXCR on the multiplex PCR reads. The table shows 330,000 or so distinct CDR3 sequences, with roughly a fifth occurring only once. The sample consisted of blood. These receptors originate from a man between 50 and 59 years old with Graves' ophthalmopathy.

This clonotype was counted ten times or more. This chain joins TRBV20-1 and TRBJ2-7; the match to TRBD1 covers 7 bases. The CDR3 totals 12 residues. Trimming removed 5 bases from V and 5 bases from J; junction bases left unmatched: 6. Germline CDR1 is DFQATT and CDR2 is SNEGSKA (reference sequence). CDR3: CSAHRQGNEQYF. CDR3 coding DNA: TGCAGTGCTCACCGACAGGGTAACGAGCAGTACTTC.

The chain is built from TRBV5-1 and TRBJ2-1; 11 bases are shared with TRBD2. This CDR3 is built from 17 residues. V dropped 3 bases and J dropped 1; count of bases not matched to a gene: 6. Germline lookup yields CDR1 SGHRS and CDR2 YFSETQ. The CDR3: CASSYQTSGKSYNEQFF. For the CDR3, the DNA is TGCGCCAGCAGCTACCAGACTAGCGGGAAATCCTACAATGAGCAGTTCTTC.

This clonotype was counted many times. The chain combines TRBV5-1 with TRBJ2-3, with a tentative D call TRBD2 (6 bases). The CDR3 has 14 amino acids. With 7 bases removed from V and 2 bases from J, the gap between germline ends came to 14 bases. Germline CDR1 is SGHRS and CDR2 is YFSETQ. CDR3 bases: TGCGCCAGCTGCTGGGGACTGGCCACAGATACGCAGTATTTT. Translation gives CASCWGLATDTQYF.

The chain uses TRBV20-1 and TRBJ1-2, with 7 bases fitting TRBD1. Germline V gene sequence: CDR1 DFQATT, CDR2 SNEGSKA (reference sequence). Unmatched junction bases numbered 6, after V lost 5 bases and J lost 3 bases. The CDR3 loop spans 13 amino acids. In DNA, the CDR3 is TGCAGTGCTCCCGGGACAGCTTACTATGGCTACACCTTC. Translation gives CSAPGTAYYGYTF.

This clonotype was seen repeatedly, ten times or more. This rearrangement joins TRBV27 to TRBJ1-5, with a tentative D call TRBD1 (6 bases). From germline, CDR1 is MNHEY and CDR2 SMNVEV (reference sequence). The germline V and J ends were trimmed by 5 bases and 3 bases, with 20 bases remaining between them. CDR3 length equals 17 residues. CDR3 sequence (DNA): TGTGCCAGCAGTCCACTCGGACAGTGGGATCACAATCAGCCCCAGCATTTT. The encoded protein is CASSPLGQWDHNQPQHF.

This clonotype was detected only a few times. A junction end diverges from the germline sequence, so it may reflect a read error. The CDR3 bases are TGTGCTAGCAGTAAACAGGGGGCACCTTCGGAGCAGTTCTTC. Amino acid sequence: CASSKQGAPSEQFF. This chain links TRBV7-7 with TRBJ2-1, with 9 bases matching TRBD1. Germline loops: CDR1 SSHAT, CDR2 FNYEAQ (reference sequence). This CDR3 has 14 amino acids.

The rearrangement links TRBV5-6 to TRBJ2-1; D gene uncertain. Germline-derived CDR1 and CDR2 are SGHDT and YYEEEE. The CDR3 loop spans 13 amino acids. V lost 1 base and J lost 12, with 14 bases in between. The CDR3 is CASSLSRSPSQFF. For the CDR3, the DNA is TGTGCCAGCAGCTTGTCACGAAGCCCCTCGCAGTTCTTC.

The sample holds a few counts of this clonotype. Given a much more abundant clone one base away, this may be a read error. The chain recombines TRBV5-1 with TRBJ2-7; 11 nucleotides align to TRBD2. The CDR3 sequence is 15 residues long. Germline CDR1 SGHRS, CDR2 YFSETQ. For the CDR3, the DNA is TGCGCCAGCAGCTTGGCTCTAGCGGGAGGATACGAGCGGTACTTC. Protein: CASSLALAGGYERYF.

This clonotype was detected ten times or more. The chain couples TRBV5-1 to TRBJ1-1; 7 bases align to TRBD1. Germline V gene lookup returns CDR1 SGHRS and CDR2 YFSETQ. With 4 bases clipped from V and 0 bases from J, the junction kept 12 bases outside the gene matches. The CDR3 covers 17 residues. CDR3 nucleotide sequence: TGCGCCAGCAGCCACCAACAGGGGAATTATATGAACACTGAAGCTTTCTTT. It yields the protein CASSHQQGNYMNTEAFF.

The J gene is TRBJ2-1, the V gene TRBV6-2 or TRBV6-3; TRBD2 might be the D (5 bases). CDR1 is MNHEY, CDR2 SVGEGT, per germline. This CDR3 contains 15 residues. The V end was cut by 2 bases, the J end by 5 bases, with 13 bases between. The CDR3 loop is CASSYRLEGDNEQFF. The CDR3 nucleotides read TGTGCCAGCAGTTACCGGTTAGAGGGCGACAATGAGCAGTTCTTC.

J is TRBJ2-1 and V is TRBV7-3, with 8 bases lining up with TRBD2. CDR3 length equals 13 residues. The V segment lost 5 bases and the J segment 9 bases; nucleotides outside the gene matches: 6. Germline assignment: CDR1 SGHTA and CDR2 FQGTGA. CDR3 protein: CASSPTRGGEQFF. The DNA for the CDR3 is TGTGCCAGCAGCCCCACCCGGGGGGGTGAGCAGTTCTTC.

With regard to this clonotype: One end of the junction varies from germline; a read error may be responsible. The chain is built from TRBV6-1 and TRBJ1-3, with no clear D. CDR3 length: 16 amino acids. CDR1 is MNHNS, CDR2 SASEGT, per germline. CDR3 DNA sequence: TGTGCCAGCGGTGATTCAGGCTTATCCTCTGGAAACACCATATATTTT. Translated, it gives CASGDSGLSSGNTIYF.

Only a few counts were recorded for this clonotype. This sequence joins TRBV9 and TRBJ2-3; perhaps TRBD1 as D (6 bases). Germline CDR1 reads SGDLS; CDR2 reads YYNGEE. The CDR3 runs 15 residues. The germline V and J ends were trimmed by 0 bases and 0 bases, with 8 bases remaining between them. Here the CDR3 reads CASSVAGVSTDTQYF. DNA of the CDR3: TGTGCCAGCAGCGTAGCAGGGGTTAGCACAGATACGCAGTATTTT. Complete variable domain (other parts from reference TRBV9 and TRBJ2-3): DSGVTQTPKHLITATGQRVTLRCSPRSGDLSVYWYQQSLDQGLQFLIQYYNGEERAKGNILERFSAQQFPDLHSELNLSSLELGDSALYFCASSVAGVSTDTQYFGPGTRLTVL.

At least ten counts were recorded for this clonotype. The rearrangement links TRBV6-5 to TRBJ1-5, with D unclear. Germline CDR1 and CDR2: MNHEY and SVGAGI. V gave up 2 bases and J gave up 0 bases, with 8 bases separating them. CDR3 size: 15 residues. In DNA form, the CDR3 reads TGTGCCAGCAGTTACGTTGGAGATAGCAATCAGCCCCAGCATTTT. Protein product: CASSYVGDSNQPQHF.

Only a few counts were recorded for this clonotype. The V and J genes are TRBV30 and TRBJ1-1; D gene ambiguous. Germline V CDR1 and CDR2: GTSNPN, SVGIG (reference sequence). This CDR3 is built from 13 residues. V lost 3 bases to trimming and J lost 1 base, with 9 bases between them. The CDR3 here is CAWRPTRNTEAFF. In nucleotides, the CDR3 is TGTGCCTGGAGACCGACCAGGAACACTGAAGCTTTCTTT.

This rearrangement joins TRBV20-1 to TRBJ2-2; D is perhaps TRBD2 (6 bases). CDR3 length: 18 amino acids. Trimming took 0 bases from V and 4 from J, leaving 21 bases between them. CDR1 is DFQATT, CDR2 SNEGSKA, per germline (reference sequence). CDR3 in DNA: TGCAGTGCTAGAGATGGGGGTAGCGGAGGTCGAGGCACCGGGGAGCTGTTTTTT. Encoded protein: CSARDGGSGGRGTGELFF.

This clonotype has a count of ten or more. The chain combines TRBV3-1 with TRBJ2-5; D gene uncertain. Per germline, CDR1 LGHDT and CDR2 YNNKEL (reference sequence). V was shortened by 0 bases and J by 7 bases, with 0 bases between the two germline ends. This CDR3 spans 10 amino acids. DNA for the CDR3: TGTGCCAGCAGCCAAGAGACCCAGTACTTC. Encoded protein: CASSQETQYF.

This clonotype appeared many times. This rearrangement joins TRBV11-2 to TRBJ2-7; no firm D call. Germline V lookup: CDR1 SGHAT, CDR2 FQNNGV. Between the trimmed V and J ends, which lost 4 bases and 6 bases, there was a span of 13 bases. The CDR3 extends over 13 amino acids. The DNA for the CDR3 is TGTGCCAGCAGCTCGGCGGTCTATTCCGAGCAGTACTTC. Amino acids: CASSSAVYSEQYF.

This clonotype was recorded many times. The chain carries TRBV20-1 and TRBJ2-7; D possibly uses TRBD1 or TRBD2 (6 bases each). The V gene lost 6 bases and the J gene lost 8 bases, with 17 bases spanning the gap. Germline V gene sequence: CDR1 DFQATT, CDR2 SNEGSKA (reference sequence). The CDR3 is 12 residues long. The CDR3: CSAGTLAWQQYF. As DNA, the CDR3 is TGCAGTGCGGGGACACTAGCCTGGCAGCAGTACTTC.

In this sample, this clonotype turned up many times. The chain uses TRBV11-3 and TRBJ1-1, with 7 bases that match TRBD1. This CDR3 has 16 residues. V lost 5 bases to trimming and J lost 0 bases; unmatched junction nucleotides: 9. The germline gives CDR1 SGHNT, CDR2 YENEEA. This CDR3 is CASSPRTGQMNTEAFF. The CDR3, as DNA: TGTGCCAGCAGCCCCAGGACAGGCCAGATGAACACTGAAGCTTTCTTT. Full variable domain (rest looked up from reference TRBV11-3 and TRBJ1-1): EAGVVQSPRYKIIEKKQPVAFWCNPISGHNTLYWYLQNLGQGPELLIRYENEEAVDDSQLPKDRFSAERLKGVDSTLKIQPAELGDSAVYLCASSPRTGQMNTEAFFGQGTRLTVV.

The CDR3 protein is CASSSSSVGENTDTQYF. CDR3 coding DNA: TGTGCCAGCAGCTCCTCATCGGTGGGGGAGAACACAGATACGCAGTATTTT. The chain uses TRBV9 and TRBJ2-3; D assignment may be TRBD1 or TRBD2 (5 bases each). V was cut by 4 bases and J by 2 bases, with 20 bases left in between. This CDR3 has 17 residues. Looked up from germline, CDR1 is SGDLS and CDR2 is YYNGEE.